The source of this T cell receptor beta chain is a study of T-cell reconstitution after alpha-beta-depleted transplantation in children. Findings of the study overall: Surviving recipient cells, namely T cells and thymic progenitors, were the source of high day-60 TCRbeta diversity in some patients. Newly generated T cells supplied most T-cell counts and diversity one year post-transplant. Alpha-beta T cells present about two months after transplant were reported to originate from several hundred expanded graft clones.

Germline V CDR1 and CDR2: SGHTA, FQGNSA. V shed 2 bases and J shed 0 bases, with 11 bases lying between them. CDR3 length: 15 residues. A note on this clonotype: The antigen remains unidentified.

For TCRbeta, the library was prepared with unique molecular identifiers. TCRdb recomputed calls from the PCR reads with MiXCR, one row per CDR3 protein. The data show about 900,000 distinct CDR3 sequences, roughly 29% seen once. The rearrangement uses TRBV7-2 and TRBJ2-7; the D is unclear. The sample here was PBMCs, mostly from graft donor cells, taken 360 days after TCRalphabeta/CD19-depleted stem cell transplant. The sequence was collected from a boy under two years old who had a stem cell transplant for SCID, so the T cells may come from the graft donor. The CDR3 sequence is CASSLSASPSYEQYF. The CDR3 region has the DNA TGTGCCAGCAGCTTATCAGCCTCACCCTCCTACGAGCAGTACTTC.